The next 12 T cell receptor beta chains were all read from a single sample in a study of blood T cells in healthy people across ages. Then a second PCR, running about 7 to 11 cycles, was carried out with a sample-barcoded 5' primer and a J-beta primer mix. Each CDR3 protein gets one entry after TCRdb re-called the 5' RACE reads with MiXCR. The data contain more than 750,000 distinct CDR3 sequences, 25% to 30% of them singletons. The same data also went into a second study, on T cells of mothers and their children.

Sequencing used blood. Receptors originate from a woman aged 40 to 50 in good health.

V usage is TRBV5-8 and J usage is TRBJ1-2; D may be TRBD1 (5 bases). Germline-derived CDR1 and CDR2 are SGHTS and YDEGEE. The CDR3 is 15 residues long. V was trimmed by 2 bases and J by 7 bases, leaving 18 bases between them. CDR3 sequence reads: CASSFLEGTLLGYTF. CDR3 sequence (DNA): TGTGCCAGCAGCTTTCTTGAAGGGACGCTTCTTGGCTACACCTTC. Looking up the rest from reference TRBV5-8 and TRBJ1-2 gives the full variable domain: EAGVTQSPTHLIKTRGQQATLRCSPISGHTSVYWYQQALGLGLQFLLWYDEGEERNRGNFPPRFSGRQFPNYSSELNVNALELEDSALYLCASSFLEGTLLGYTFGSGTRLTVV.

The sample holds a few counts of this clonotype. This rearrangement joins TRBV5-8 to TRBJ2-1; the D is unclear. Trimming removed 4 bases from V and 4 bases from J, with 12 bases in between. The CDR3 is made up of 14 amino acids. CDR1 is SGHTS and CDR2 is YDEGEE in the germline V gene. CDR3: CASSPQSIYNEQFF. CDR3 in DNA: TGTGCCAGCAGCCCTCAAAGCATTTACAATGAGCAGTTCTTC. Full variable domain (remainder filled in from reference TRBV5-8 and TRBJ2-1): EAGVTQSPTHLIKTRGQQATLRCSPISGHTSVYWYQQALGLGLQFLLWYDEGEERNRGNFPPRFSGRQFPNYSSELNVNALELEDSALYLCASSPQSIYNEQFFGPGTRLTVL.

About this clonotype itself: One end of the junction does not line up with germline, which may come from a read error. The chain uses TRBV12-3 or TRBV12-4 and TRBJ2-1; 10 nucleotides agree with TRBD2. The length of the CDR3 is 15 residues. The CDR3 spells CASRLSSGGSYEQDF. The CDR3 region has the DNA TGTGCCAGCAGGCTGTCTAGCGGGGGAAGTTACGAGCAGGACTTC.

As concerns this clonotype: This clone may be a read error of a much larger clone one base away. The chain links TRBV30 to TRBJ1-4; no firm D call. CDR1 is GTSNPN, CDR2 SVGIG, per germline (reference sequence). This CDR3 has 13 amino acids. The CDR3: CAWSGVGNERLFF. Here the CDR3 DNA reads TGTGCCTGGAGTGGCGTTGGGAATGAAAGACTGTTTTTT.

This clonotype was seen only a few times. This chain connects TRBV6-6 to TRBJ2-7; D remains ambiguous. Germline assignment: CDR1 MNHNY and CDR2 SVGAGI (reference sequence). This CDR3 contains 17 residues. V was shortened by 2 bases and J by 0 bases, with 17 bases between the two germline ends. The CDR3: CASSYRAGLVSSYEQYF. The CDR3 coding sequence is TGTGCCAGCAGTTACCGCGCTGGGCTTGTGAGCTCCTACGAGCAGTACTTC.

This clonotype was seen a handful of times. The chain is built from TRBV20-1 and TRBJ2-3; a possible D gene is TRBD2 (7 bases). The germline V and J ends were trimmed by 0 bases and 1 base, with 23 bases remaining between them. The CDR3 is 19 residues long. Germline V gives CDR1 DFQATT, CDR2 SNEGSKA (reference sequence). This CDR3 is CSAREWSTGGLPRTDTQYF. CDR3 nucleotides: TGCAGTGCTAGAGAGTGGTCGACGGGGGGCCTCCCCCGCACAGATACGCAGTATTTT.

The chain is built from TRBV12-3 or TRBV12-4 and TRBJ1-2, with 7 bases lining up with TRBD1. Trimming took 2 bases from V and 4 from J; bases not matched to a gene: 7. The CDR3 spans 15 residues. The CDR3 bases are TGTGCCAGCAGTTTAATACAGGGGTCGCCCTATGGCTACACCTTC. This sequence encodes CASSLIQGSPYGYTF.

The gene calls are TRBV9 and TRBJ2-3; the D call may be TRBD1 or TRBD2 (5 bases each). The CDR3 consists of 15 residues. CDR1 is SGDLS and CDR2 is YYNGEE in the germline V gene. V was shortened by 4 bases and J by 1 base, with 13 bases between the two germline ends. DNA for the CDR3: TGTGCCAGCAGCTCTCGGGAAGGGGGCACAGATACGCAGTATTTT. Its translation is CASSSREGGTDTQYF.

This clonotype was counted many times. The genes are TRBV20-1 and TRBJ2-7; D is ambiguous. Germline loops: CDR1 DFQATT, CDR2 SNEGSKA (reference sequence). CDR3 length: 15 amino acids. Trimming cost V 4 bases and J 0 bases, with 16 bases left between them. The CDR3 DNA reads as TGCAGTGCTAATTCTGCGCTCTCTGGCTCCTACGAGCAGTACTTC. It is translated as CSANSALSGSYEQYF.

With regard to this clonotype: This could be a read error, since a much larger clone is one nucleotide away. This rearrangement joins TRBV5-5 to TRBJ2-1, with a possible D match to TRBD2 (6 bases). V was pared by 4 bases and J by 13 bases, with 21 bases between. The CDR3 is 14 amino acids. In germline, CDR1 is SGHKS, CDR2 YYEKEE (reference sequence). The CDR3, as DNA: TGTGCCAGCAGCACCCCCGGGGGATTGGAGACCCAGTTCTTC. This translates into CASSTPGGLETQFF.

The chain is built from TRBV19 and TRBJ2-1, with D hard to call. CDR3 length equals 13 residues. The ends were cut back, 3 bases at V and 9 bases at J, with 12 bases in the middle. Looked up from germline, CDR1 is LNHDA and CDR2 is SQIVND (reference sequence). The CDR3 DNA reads TGTGCCAGTAGTATTTACCTCGGCGGTGAGCAGTTCTTC. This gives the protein CASSIYLGGEQFF.

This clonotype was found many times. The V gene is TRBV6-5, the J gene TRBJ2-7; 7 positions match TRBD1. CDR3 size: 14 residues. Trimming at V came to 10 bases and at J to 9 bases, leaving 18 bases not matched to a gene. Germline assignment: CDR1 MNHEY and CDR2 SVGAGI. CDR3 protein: CATSRDSDKLGQYF. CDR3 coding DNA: TGTGCCACATCCCGGGACAGCGATAAACTTGGGCAGTACTTC.